The T cell receptor (beta chain) described here comes from a study of beta chain features in type 1 diabetes. This clone was picked up a small number of times. Its specificity is unknown. Isolation of CD4+ naive, central memory, regulatory and stem cell-like memory cells was achieved by sorting via CD45RO/CCR7/CD25/CD127/CD95/CD27. What was sequenced were expressed TCRB transcripts, since all of the isolated RNA had been reverse transcribed. The assay was immunoSEQ multiplex PCR, and TCRdb's table has in-frame clones only and misses some. The table lists about 48,000 clones, over 40% of them singletons. General study results and limits: Within each of all four CD4+ subsets, Type 1 diabetes patients had TCRB CDR3s that were moderately but significantly shorter.

What was sequenced was Tregs from blood. The source of this sequence is a man younger than 40 with type 1 diabetes.

This CDR3 reads CASTLQGTGITGELFF. The CDR3 coding sequence is TGTGCCAGTACCCTCCAGGGAACAGGGATCACCGGGGAGCTGTTTTTT. The chain joins TRBV19 to TRBJ2-2, with D perhaps TRBD1 (6 bases). The V end lost 7 bases, the J end lost 4 bases, and 19 bases lay between the germline ends. The CDR3 is 16 amino acids. In germline, CDR1 is LNHDA, CDR2 SQIVND (reference sequence). Full variable domain (outside the CDR3, taken from reference TRBV19 and TRBJ2-2): DGGITQSPKYLFRKEGQNVTLSCEQNLNHDAMYWYRQDPGQGLRLIYYSQIVNDFQKGDIAEGYSVSREKKESFPLTVTSAQKNPTAFYLCASTLQGTGITGELFFGEGSRLTVL.